Below are 19 T cell receptor beta chains sequenced from a single sample in a study of spatial heterogeneity in lung cancer. Using its own MiXCR run on the 5' RACE reads, TCRdb lists one record per CDR3 protein. The top ten clones hold around 43% of a sample with about 45,000 distinct CDR3 sequences, approximately 7% of them seen once. Time point in this sample: sample taken at primary tumor resection. The authors sequenced whole RNA from tumor, nontumor lung or frozen PBMC without sorting. The sample was PBMCs, taken at surgery. Every receptor here comes from a female donor with early-stage non-small cell lung cancer.

This clonotype was found many times. This chain uses TRBV5-1 with TRBJ2-1; 14 bases align to TRBD2. Trimming cost V 4 bases and J 7 bases; bases outside gene matches: 4. The CDR3 consists of 15 residues. Germline V lookup: CDR1 SGHRS, CDR2 YFSETQ. The CDR3 nucleotides are TGCGCCAGCAGCCCCCGACTAGCGGGAGGGAATGAGCAGTTCTTC. This encodes CASSPRLAGGNEQFF.

The V call is TRBV13, the J call TRBJ1-2; no definite D call. V was trimmed by 0 bases and J by 0 bases, leaving 20 bases between them. Germline loops: CDR1 PRHDT, CDR2 FYEKMQ (reference sequence). The CDR3 consists of 19 residues. The CDR3 sequence is CASSLGHPREGRSNYGYTF. Here the CDR3 DNA reads TGTGCCAGCAGCTTAGGCCACCCGCGCGAAGGGAGATCTAACTATGGCTACACCTTC.

This clonotype was found many times. As DNA, the CDR3 is TGTGCCAGCAGTCTCAGCTTAGTACAAGAGACCCAGTACTTC. Translating it yields CASSLSLVQETQYF. The gene calls are TRBV6-5 and TRBJ2-5; D is unresolved. Trimming shortened V by 5 bases and J by 2 bases, and 12 bases separated the two germline ends. The CDR3 loop spans 14 amino acids. Germline V CDR1 and CDR2: MNHEY, SVGAGI.

This clonotype has a count of ten or more. The V gene is TRBV20-1, the J gene TRBJ2-7; possibly TRBD1 for D (6 bases). This CDR3 is 14 amino acids long. V was pared by 6 bases and J by 2 bases, with 17 bases between. Germline V gene sequence: CDR1 DFQATT, CDR2 SNEGSKA (reference sequence). This CDR3 is CSAIPRTETYEQYF. The CDR3 DNA is TGCAGTGCCATACCGCGGACAGAGACCTACGAGCAGTACTTC.

V and J are TRBV20-1 and TRBJ1-1; 9 bases align to TRBD1. CDR1 DFQATT and CDR2 SNEGSKA come from the germline V gene (reference sequence). Trimming removed 6 bases from V and 3 bases from J; junction bases left unmatched: 17. The CDR3 length is 17 residues. The CDR3 region is CSAAGDREFRGDTEAFF. DNA of the CDR3: TGCAGTGCGGCCGGGGACAGGGAATTTAGAGGCGACACTGAAGCTTTCTTT.

This clonotype was counted ten times or more. The V and J genes are TRBV5-1 and TRBJ1-3; D call uncertain. The CDR3 contains 14 residues. Germline CDR1 and CDR2: SGHRS and YFSETQ. The ends were cut back, 4 bases at V and 1 base at J, with 9 bases in the middle. DNA of the CDR3: TGCGCCAGCAGCCCTGGGCAATCTGGAAACACCATATATTTT. This sequence encodes CASSPGQSGNTIYF.

Only a few counts were recorded for this clonotype. The chain recombines TRBV7-3 with TRBJ2-5; TRBD2 agrees at 9 bases. The length of the CDR3 is 14 residues. The J segment lost 3 bases and the V segment lost 4 bases, leaving 3 bases of the junction unmatched. Germline CDR1 SGHTA, CDR2 FQGTGA. This CDR3 reads CASSCERGEETQYF. CDR3 nucleotide sequence: TGTGCCAGCAGCTGTGAGCGGGGGGAAGAGACCCAGTACTTC.

This rearrangement joins TRBV9 to TRBJ2-5; possibly TRBD1 or TRBD2 for D (6 bases each). The CDR3 extends over 17 amino acids. The germline CDR1 and CDR2 sequences are SGDLS and YYNGEE. With 0 bases removed from V and 4 bases from J, the gap between germline ends came to 19 bases. CDR3 sequence: CASSVVGGTRLGETQYF. Here the CDR3 DNA reads TGTGCCAGCAGCGTAGTAGGGGGGACGAGGTTGGGAGAGACCCAGTACTTC.

This clonotype was seen a few times. The rearrangement uses TRBV3-1 and TRBJ2-5; either TRBD1 or TRBD2 may fit D (5 bases each). Between the trimmed V and J ends, which lost 4 bases and 4 bases, there was a span of 13 bases. CDR3 length: 14 amino acids. Germline V gene data show CDR1 as LGHDT and CDR2 as YNNKEL (reference sequence). This CDR3 is CASSLGPTRETQYF. In DNA, the CDR3 is TGTGCCAGCAGCCTGGGACCCACCAGAGAGACCCAGTACTTC.

The chain carries TRBV9 and TRBJ1-2, with 7 positions matching TRBD1. CDR3 size: 14 residues. With 3 bases clipped from V and 7 bases from J, the junction kept 9 bases outside the gene matches. Per germline, CDR1 SGDLS and CDR2 YYNGEE. The CDR3 DNA reads as TGTGCCAGCAGCGCCGGGACAGCTAAAATTGGCTACACCTTC. Its protein product is CASSAGTAKIGYTF.

This clonotype was counted many times. The rearrangement joins TRBV2 to TRBJ1-1, with TRBD1 matching over 9 bases. With V trimmed by 5 bases and J by 5 bases, 9 bases remained unmatched. Looked up from germline, CDR1 is SNHLY and CDR2 is FYNNEI. CDR3 length: 15 residues. CDR3 residues: CASSTKDRGGTEAFF. CDR3 bases: TGTGCCAGCAGTACTAAGGACAGGGGAGGGACTGAAGCTTTCTTT.

This clonotype was picked up many times. The rearrangement uses TRBV6-2 or TRBV6-3 and TRBJ2-5, with 7 bases fitting TRBD2. The V segment lost 5 bases and the J segment 3 bases; nucleotides outside the gene matches: 9. CDR1 is MNHEY, CDR2 SVGEGT, per germline. The CDR3 has 15 residues. In DNA, the CDR3 is TGTGCCAGCAGTCCTATCGGCGCGGGGGAAGAGACCCAGTACTTC. Its translation is CASSPIGAGEETQYF.

This clonotype was picked up many times. The chain uses TRBV5-4 and TRBJ2-7; 9 bases align to TRBD2. CDR1 is SGHNT, CDR2 YYREEE, per germline (reference sequence). With 2 bases clipped from V and 6 bases from J, the junction kept 6 bases outside the gene matches. The CDR3 covers 14 residues. The CDR3 region has the DNA TGTGCCAGCAGCTTCTCGGGACTAGCTGGCGAGCAGTACTTC. This gives the protein CASSFSGLAGEQYF.

This clonotype was picked up one time. The rearrangement links TRBV28 to TRBJ2-5, with unresolved D. V was clipped by 4 bases and J by 5 bases, with 14 bases between them. This CDR3 comprises 14 residues. Germline values: CDR1 MDHEN, CDR2 SYDVKM. The CDR3 nucleotides read TGTGCCAGCAGTTCTAATAGTCCTGTGGAGACCCAGTACTTC. Encoded protein: CASSSNSPVETQYF.

At least ten counts were recorded for this clonotype. CDR3 in amino acids: CASGYRQGPEAFF. In DNA, the CDR3 is TGTGCCAGCGGTTATCGACAGGGCCCTGAAGCTTTCTTT. The J gene is TRBJ1-1, the V gene TRBV27, with 7 bases lining up with TRBD1. The trim removed 8 bases at V and 6 bases at J, leaving 9 bases unmatched. This CDR3 contains 13 residues. The germline V gene encodes CDR1 MNHEY and CDR2 SMNVEV (reference sequence).

This clonotype was observed many times. The chain carries TRBV12-3 or TRBV12-4 and TRBJ1-3; no clear D gene. Trimming shortened V by 5 bases and J by 9 bases, and 8 bases separated the two germline ends. This CDR3 is 11 amino acids long. CDR3 sequence: CASSRVGTIYF. DNA of the CDR3: TGTGCCAGCAGTCGTGTCGGCACCATATATTTT.

With respect to this clonotype: A much larger clone differs from this one at a single base, so this may be a read error. V and J are TRBV7-9 and TRBJ2-7, with D perhaps being TRBD1 or TRBD2 (5 bases each). This CDR3 has 15 amino acids. V was clipped by 3 bases and J by 5 bases, with 17 bases between them. CDR1 SEHNR and CDR2 FQNEAQ come from the germline V gene (reference sequence). The chain's CDR3 is CASSFGPGPFDEQYF. The CDR3, as DNA: TGTGCCAGCAGCTTTGGGCCGGGACCCTTCGACGAGCAGTACTTC. Full variable domain (missing parts from reference TRBV7-9 and TRBJ2-7): DTGVSQNPRHKITKRGQNVTFRCDPISEHNRLYWYRQTLGQGPEFLTYFQNEAQLEKSRLLSDRFSAERPKGSFSTLEIQRTEQGDSAMYLCASSFGPGPFDEQYFGPGTRLTVT.

This clonotype was recorded at least ten times. This sequence joins TRBV24-1 and TRBJ2-1; 10 nucleotides line up with TRBD2. The CDR3 totals 16 residues. Trimming took 4 bases from V and 8 from J; bases not matched to a gene: 10. Looked up from germline, CDR1 is KGHDR and CDR2 is SFDVKD. The CDR3 is CATSEAGGPNADEQFF. DNA of the CDR3: TGTGCCACCAGTGAAGCGGGGGGGCCGAATGCGGATGAGCAGTTCTTC.

This clonotype was recorded many times. The chain has TRBV16 and TRBJ2-1; D remains ambiguous. CDR3 length: 14 amino acids. Trimming shortened V by 1 base and J by 4 bases, and 8 bases separated the two germline ends. The germline V gene has CDR1 KGHSY and CDR2 FQNENV. The CDR3 loop reads CASSQLEGYNEQFF. CDR3 nucleotide sequence: TGTGCCAGCAGCCAATTAGAAGGGTACAATGAGCAGTTCTTC.